These T cell receptor beta chains were read from a single sample in a study of identical twins. One entry per CDR3 protein results from TCRdb running MiXCR on the 5' RACE reads. Of approximately 220,000 distinct CDR3 sequences in the sample, roughly a tenth were seen once. The sample was memory (CD45RO+) T cells sorted from blood. Source of these receptors: a woman aged 18 to 35 in good health. CDR3s include the opening cysteine and the closing phenylalanine or tryptophan. The order of the fields is CDR3 length, V gene, J gene, D gene, clone size, CDR3 DNA, CDR3 protein. A D gene is named only where the DNA matches it firmly. Size is stated for part of the rows, as once, few or many counts, or as a class when the clone is expanded.

>12|TRBV20-1|TRBJ1-1|NA|NA
TGCAGTGCTAGGCAGGGGACCACTGAAGCTTTCTTT
CSARQGTTEAFF
>12|TRBV5-4|TRBJ2-1|NA|NA
TGTGCCAGCAGCTTGGCTGGTAGAGAGCAGTTCTTC
CASSLAGREQFF
>15|TRBV30|TRBJ2-2|NA|NA
TGTGCCTGGGAAGCGGGCAGGGGCCTCACCGGGGAGCTGTTTTTT
CAWEAGRGLTGELFF
>14|TRBV11-2|TRBJ1-1|TRBD1|NA
TGTGCCAGTGGGACAGGGTACATGAACACTGAAGCTTTCTTT
CASGTGYMNTEAFF
>15|TRBV6-5|TRBJ2-3|NA|few
TGTGCCAGCAGTTACTCTAGCGGTAGCACAGATACGCAGTATTTT
CASSYSSGSTDTQYF
>14|TRBV7-9|TRBJ2-7|NA|many
TGTGCCAGCATCCCCCACCTTGGGGTCTACGAGCAGTACTTC
CASIPHLGVYEQYF
>12|TRBV7-2|TRBJ2-1|NA|many
TGTGCCAGCAGCTCGCGGAAAGGGCAGCAGTTCTTC
CASSSRKGQQFF
>13|TRBV7-9|TRBJ2-1|NA|NA
TGTGCCAGCAGTTCGGGACCGGGACTCCCTCCGTTCTTC
CASSSGPGLPPFF
>14|TRBV4-2|TRBJ2-5|NA|NA
TGTGCCAGCAGCCCCCGACTAGGATCAGAGACCCAGTACTTC
CASSPRLGSETQYF
>13|TRBV4-3|TRBJ2-7|NA|few
TGCGCCAGCAGCCAAGAATGGGCGAGGGAGCAGTACTTC
CASSQEWAREQYF
>14|TRBV3-1|TRBJ1-6|NA|few
TGTGCCAGCAGCCAAGGGGGTAATAATTCACCCCTCCACTTT
CASSQGGNNSPLHF
>12|TRBV7-6|TRBJ2-2|NA|many
TGTGCCAGCAGCTCCAGTTTTGGGGAGCTGTTTTTT
CASSSSFGELFF
>13|TRBV5-1|TRBJ2-1|NA|many
TGCGCCAGCATGCAGGGGAGCTACAATGAGCAGTTCTTC
CASMQGSYNEQFF
>11|TRBV30|TRBJ1-1|NA|few
TGTGCCTGGAGTGTACTACAAGAAGCTTTCTTT
CAWSVLQEAFF
>14|TRBV20-1|TRBJ2-7|TRBD2|few
TGCAGTGCTCGCCCGGGGGGGCCGTCCTACGAGCAGTACTTC
CSARPGGPSYEQYF
>13|TRBV7-2|TRBJ1-5|NA|few
TGTGCCAGCAGCTCGAGGGGTTTTCAGCCCCAGCATTTT
CASSSRGFQPQHF
>12|TRBV2|TRBJ2-7|NA|few
TGTGCCACCCGGACCCGCCCGCGGGAGCAGTACTTC
CATRTRPREQYF
>12|TRBV7-2|TRBJ2-3|NA|NA
TGTGCCAGCAGCCGACGACCCGGCACGCAGTATTTT
CASSRRPGTQYF
>13|TRBV6-2/TRBV6-3|TRBJ1-2|TRBD1|NA
TGTGCCAGCAGTGACCGGACAGGCGCGGGCTACACCTTC
CASSDRTGAGYTF
>15|TRBV12-3/TRBV12-4|TRBJ2-2|NA|few
TGTGCCAGCAGTTTCTTGCGTAGAATGGACGGGGAGCTGTTTTTT
CASSFLRRMDGELFF
>13|TRBV20-1|TRBJ1-4|NA|many
TGCAGTGCTCCTTCGGTAGCTAATGAAAAACTGTTTTTT
CSAPSVANEKLFF
>15|TRBV6-5|TRBJ2-1|TRBD2|many
TGTGCCAGCAGTTACTCGACGGGGAGGGGTAATGAGCAGTTCTTC
CASSYSTGRGNEQFF
>16|TRBV7-6|TRBJ2-2|TRBD1|few
TGTGCCAGCAGCTCCTGGACAGGGATGGACACCGGGGAGCTGTTTTTT
CASSSWTGMDTGELFF
>13|TRBV3-1|TRBJ2-1|NA|few
TGTGCCAGCAGCGGGGAAGTTTACAATGAGCAGTTCTTC
CASSGEVYNEQFF
>13|TRBV7-9|TRBJ2-5|NA|few
TGTGCCAGCAGCCCCACAGGGCTAGAGACCCAGTACTTC
CASSPTGLETQYF
>15|TRBV11-1|TRBJ2-3|NA|few
TGTGCCAGCAGCCCGAACATGAAGGGAGCAGATACGCAGTATTTT
CASSPNMKGADTQYF
>14|TRBV3-1|TRBJ1-1|NA|few
TGTGCCAGCAGCCATGATTCACGGAACACTGAAGCTTTCTTT
CASSHDSRNTEAFF
>15|TRBV5-6|TRBJ2-7|NA|few
TGTGCCAGCAGCAAGACCCCGGGACAACTCTACGGGCAGTACTTC
CASSKTPGQLYGQYF
>12|TRBV19|TRBJ2-1|TRBD2|few
TGTGCCACCTCACGGGGGGGGGGAGAGCAGTTCTTC
CATSRGGGEQFF
>15|TRBV11-3|TRBJ2-1|TRBD1|few
TGTGCCAGCAGCTTACCGGACAGGGGATACAATGAGCAGTTCTTC
CASSLPDRGYNEQFF
>15|TRBV7-3|TRBJ2-2|NA|few
TGTGCCAGCAGCTCCTCCGGACACAACACCGGGGAGCTGTTTTTT
CASSSSGHNTGELFF
>14|TRBV15|TRBJ2-2|TRBD2|NA
TGTGCCACCAGCATTACGACTAGCTCCGGGGAGCTGTTTTTT
CATSITTSSGELFF
>14|TRBV4-1|TRBJ2-7|TRBD1|few
TGCGCCAGCAGCCCTCGGACAGGGCAATACGAGCAGTACTTC
CASSPRTGQYEQYF
>13|TRBV5-1|TRBJ2-7|TRBD1|many
TGCGCCAGCTCGGGACAGGGGGACTACGAGCAGTACTTC
CASSGQGDYEQYF
>14|TRBV7-9|TRBJ2-2|NA|NA
TGTGCCAGCTGGCCAGGGGGAGGCACCGGGGAGCTGTTTTTT
CASWPGGGTGELFF
>12|TRBV10-1|TRBJ1-1|NA|NA
TGCGCCAGCAGTGGGGATACAAGGAAAGCTTTCTTT
CASSGDTRKAFF
>17|TRBV7-9|TRBJ2-2|NA|NA
TGTGCCAGCAGCTTTGGGGTCTGGCCGAAGAACACCGGGGAGCTGTTTTTT
CASSFGVWPKNTGELFF
>13|TRBV6-5|TRBJ2-7|NA|few
TGTGCCAGCAGTTACCCGGGTCTCGGCGAGCAGTACTTC
CASSYPGLGEQYF
>13|TRBV5-1|TRBJ2-7|NA|many
TGCGCCAGCAGCTTGGACTTGACCGGGGAGCAGTACTTC
CASSLDLTGEQYF
>15|TRBV12-3/TRBV12-4|TRBJ2-7|TRBD1|many
TGTGCCAGCAGTTTCGAGGGTCAGGGGGCTTACGAGCAGTACTTC
CASSFEGQGAYEQYF
>13|TRBV10-3|TRBJ1-2|NA|NA
TGTGCCATCAATGACGGATATAACTATGGCTACACCTTC
CAINDGYNYGYTF